This is a list of T cell receptor beta chains from one sample in a study of blood T cells in healthy people across ages. TCRdb independently ran MiXCR on the 5' RACE reads; one entry per CDR3 protein. The sample consists of about 800,000 distinct CDR3 sequences, around 25% of them appearing once. These data are also associated with another study on T cells of mothers and their children.

Sequenced input: blood. The source is a boy aged 5-17 years in good health. Each CDR3 is given without its conserved first and last residue. Fields, in order: V gene, CDR3 protein.

V: TRBV6-2/TRBV6-3; CDR3: ASRALRDSPNQPQH
V: TRBV14; CDR3: ASSPPVSTEWWATEAF
V: TRBV27; CDR3: ASGVWTSLPYEQY
V: TRBV12-3/TRBV12-4; CDR3: ASSQTPGLAGSGQY
V: TRBV20-1; CDR3: SARDGFTDTQY
V: TRBV28; CDR3: ASSLARSRGETQY
V: TRBV7-3; CDR3: ASSSGLNNEQF
V: TRBV4-1; CDR3: ASSQDFILPPTNEKLF
V: TRBV5-1; CDR3: ASRESGTPYNEQF
V: TRBV27; CDR3: ASSRGGRSNYGYT
V: TRBV29-1; CDR3: SVQRRDEQETQY
V: TRBV7-9; CDR3: ASSDGTGTDTQY
V: TRBV29-1; CDR3: SVETGLAGVVEQY
V: TRBV12-3/TRBV12-4; CDR3: ASSPQNRGNYEQY
V: TRBV28; CDR3: ASSRGTGGAEAF
V: TRBV28; CDR3: ASSPRGVRDTEAF
V: TRBV20-1; CDR3: SARGSSGRAVQETQY
V: TRBV4-1; CDR3: ASSHGDRGSAEAF